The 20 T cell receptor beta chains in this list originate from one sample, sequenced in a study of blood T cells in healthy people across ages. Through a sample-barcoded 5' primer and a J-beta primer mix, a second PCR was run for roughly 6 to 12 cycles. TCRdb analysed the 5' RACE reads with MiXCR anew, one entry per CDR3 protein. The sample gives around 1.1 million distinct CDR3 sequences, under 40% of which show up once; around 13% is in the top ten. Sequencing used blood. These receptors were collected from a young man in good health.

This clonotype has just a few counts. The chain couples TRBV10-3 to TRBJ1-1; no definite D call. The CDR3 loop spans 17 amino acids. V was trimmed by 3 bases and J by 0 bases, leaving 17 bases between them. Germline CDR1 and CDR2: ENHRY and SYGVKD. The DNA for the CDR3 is TGTGCCATCAGTGACCACAATTCCCCCCAAATGAACACTGAAGCTTTCTTT. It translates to CAISDHNSPQMNTEAFF.

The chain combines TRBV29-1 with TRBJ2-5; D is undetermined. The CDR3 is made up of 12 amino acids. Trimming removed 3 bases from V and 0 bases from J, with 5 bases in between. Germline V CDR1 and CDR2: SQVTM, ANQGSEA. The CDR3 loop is CSVERNQETQYF. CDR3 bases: TGCAGCGTTGAGAGGAACCAAGAGACCCAGTACTTC.

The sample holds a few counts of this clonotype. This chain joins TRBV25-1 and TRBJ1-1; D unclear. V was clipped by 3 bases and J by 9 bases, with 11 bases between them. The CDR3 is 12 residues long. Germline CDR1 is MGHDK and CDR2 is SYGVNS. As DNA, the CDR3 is TGTGCCAGCAGTGAGGCGCAGGAAAAAGCTTTCTTT. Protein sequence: CASSEAQEKAFF. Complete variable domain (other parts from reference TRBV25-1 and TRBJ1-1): EADIYQTPRYLVIGTGKKITLECSQTMGHDKMYWYQQDPGMELHLIHYSYGVNSTEKGDLSSESTVSRIRTEHFPLTLESARPSHTSQYLCASSEAQEKAFFGQGTRLTVV.

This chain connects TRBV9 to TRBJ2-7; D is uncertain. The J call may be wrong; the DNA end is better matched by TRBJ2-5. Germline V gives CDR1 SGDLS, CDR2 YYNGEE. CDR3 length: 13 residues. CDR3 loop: CASSEDLRQTQYF. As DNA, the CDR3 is TGTGCCAGCAGCGAGGACCTCAGACAGACCCAGTACTTC.

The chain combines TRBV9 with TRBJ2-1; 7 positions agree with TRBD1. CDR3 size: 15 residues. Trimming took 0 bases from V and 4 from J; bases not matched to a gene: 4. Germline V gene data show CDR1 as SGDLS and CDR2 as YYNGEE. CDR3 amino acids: CASSVAGTEYNEQFF. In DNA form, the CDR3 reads TGTGCCAGCAGCGTAGCTGGGACAGAGTACAATGAGCAGTTCTTC.

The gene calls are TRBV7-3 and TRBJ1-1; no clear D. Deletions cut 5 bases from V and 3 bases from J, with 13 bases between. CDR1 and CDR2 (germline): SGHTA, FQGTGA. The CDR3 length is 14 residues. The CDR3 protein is CASSPRGGYTEAFF. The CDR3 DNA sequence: TGTGCCAGCAGCCCCCGGGGAGGGTACACTGAAGCTTTCTTT.

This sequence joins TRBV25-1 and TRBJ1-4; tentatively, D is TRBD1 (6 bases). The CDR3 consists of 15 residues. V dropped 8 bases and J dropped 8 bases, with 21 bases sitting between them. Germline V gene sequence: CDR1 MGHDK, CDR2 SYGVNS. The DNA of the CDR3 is TGTGCCAGCGCCGAGATTGGGACAAGAGGAGAAAAACTGTTTTTT. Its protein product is CASAEIGTRGEKLFF. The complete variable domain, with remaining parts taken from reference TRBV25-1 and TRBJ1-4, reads EADIYQTPRYLVIGTGKKITLECSQTMGHDKMYWYQQDPGMELHLIHYSYGVNSTEKGDLSSESTVSRIRTEHFPLTLESARPSHTSQYLCASAEIGTRGEKLFFGSGTQLSVL.

CDR3 DNA sequence: TGTGCCAGCATCAGAGGGGGCGGTGTGACCTATGGCTACACCTTC. The encoded protein is CASIRGGGVTYGYTF. The chain combines TRBV5-5 with TRBJ1-2; 7 nucleotides agree with TRBD1. The germline gives CDR1 SGHKS, CDR2 YYEKEE (reference sequence). The CDR3 runs 15 residues. J lost 4 bases, V lost 6 bases, and 12 bases had no gene match.

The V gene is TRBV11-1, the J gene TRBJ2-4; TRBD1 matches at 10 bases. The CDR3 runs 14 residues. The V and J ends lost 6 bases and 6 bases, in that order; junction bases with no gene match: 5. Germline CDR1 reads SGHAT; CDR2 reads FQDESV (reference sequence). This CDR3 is CASSSGTGVNIQYF. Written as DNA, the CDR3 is TGTGCCAGCAGTTCCGGGACAGGGGTAAACATTCAGTACTTC. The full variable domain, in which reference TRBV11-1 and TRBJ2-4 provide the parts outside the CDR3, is EAEVAQSPRYKITEKSQAVAFWCDPISGHATLYWYRQILGQGPELLVQFQDESVVDDSQLPKDRFSAERLKGVDSTLKIQPAELGDSAMYLCASSSGTGVNIQYFGAGTRLSVL.

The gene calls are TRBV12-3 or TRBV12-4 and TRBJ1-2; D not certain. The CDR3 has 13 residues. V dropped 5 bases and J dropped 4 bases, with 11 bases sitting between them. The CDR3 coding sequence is TGTGCCAGCAGTGTACAAGGAACCTATGGCTACACCTTC. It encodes CASSVQGTYGYTF.

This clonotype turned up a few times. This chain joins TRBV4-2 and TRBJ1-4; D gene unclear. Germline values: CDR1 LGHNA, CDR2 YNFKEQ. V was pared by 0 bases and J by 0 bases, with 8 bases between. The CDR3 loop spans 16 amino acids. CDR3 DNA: TGTGCCAGCAGCCAAGACGGGATTGCAACTAATGAAAAACTGTTTTTT. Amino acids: CASSQDGIATNEKLFF.

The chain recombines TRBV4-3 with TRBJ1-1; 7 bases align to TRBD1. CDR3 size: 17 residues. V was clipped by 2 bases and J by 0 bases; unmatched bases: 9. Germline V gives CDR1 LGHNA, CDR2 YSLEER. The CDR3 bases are TGCGCCAGCAGCCAACAATTCAGGGGGATATTGAACACTGAAGCTTTCTTT. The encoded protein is CASSQQFRGILNTEAFF.

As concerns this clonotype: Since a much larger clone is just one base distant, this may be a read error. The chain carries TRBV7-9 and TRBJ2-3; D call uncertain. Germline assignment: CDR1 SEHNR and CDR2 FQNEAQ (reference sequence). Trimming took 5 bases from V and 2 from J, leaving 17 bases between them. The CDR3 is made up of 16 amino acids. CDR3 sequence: CASSRGSSPPTDTQYF. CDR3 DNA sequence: TGTGCCAGCAGCCGAGGATCCAGTCCACCCACAGATACGCAGTATTTT.

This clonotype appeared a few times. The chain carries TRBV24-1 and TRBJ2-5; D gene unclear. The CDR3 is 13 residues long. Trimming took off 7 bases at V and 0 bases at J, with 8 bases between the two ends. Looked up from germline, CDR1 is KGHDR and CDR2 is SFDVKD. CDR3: CATRAADQETQYF. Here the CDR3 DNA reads TGTGCCACCAGGGCGGCAGACCAAGAGACCCAGTACTTC.

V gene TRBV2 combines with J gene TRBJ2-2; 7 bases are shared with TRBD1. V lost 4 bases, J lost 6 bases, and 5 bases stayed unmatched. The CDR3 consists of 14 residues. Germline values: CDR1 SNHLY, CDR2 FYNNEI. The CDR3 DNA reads TGTGCCAGCAGTGGGGACAGTGAATCCGGGGAGCTGTTTTTT. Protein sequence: CASSGDSESGELFF.

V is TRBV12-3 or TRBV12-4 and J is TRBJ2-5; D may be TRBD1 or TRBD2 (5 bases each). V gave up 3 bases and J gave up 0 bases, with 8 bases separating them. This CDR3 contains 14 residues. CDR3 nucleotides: TGTGCCAGCAGTTTTCCGGGACACCAAGAGACCCAGTACTTC. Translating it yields CASSFPGHQETQYF.

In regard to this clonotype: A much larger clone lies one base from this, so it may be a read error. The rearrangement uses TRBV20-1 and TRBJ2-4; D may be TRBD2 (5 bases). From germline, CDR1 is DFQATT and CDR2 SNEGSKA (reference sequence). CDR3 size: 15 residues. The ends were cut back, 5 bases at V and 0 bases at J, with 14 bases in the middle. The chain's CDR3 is CSARRPGIAKNIQYF. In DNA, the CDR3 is TGCAGTGCTCGCAGGCCCGGGATAGCCAAAAACATTCAGTACTTC.

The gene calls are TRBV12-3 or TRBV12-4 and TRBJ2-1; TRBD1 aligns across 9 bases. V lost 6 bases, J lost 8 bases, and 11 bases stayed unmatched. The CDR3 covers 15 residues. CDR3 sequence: CASRLRTGVRDEQFF. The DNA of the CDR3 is TGTGCCAGCAGACTCCGGACAGGGGTAAGGGATGAGCAGTTCTTC.

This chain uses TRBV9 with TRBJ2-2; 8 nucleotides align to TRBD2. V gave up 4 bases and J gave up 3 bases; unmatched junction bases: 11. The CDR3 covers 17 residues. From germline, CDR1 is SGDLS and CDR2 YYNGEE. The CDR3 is CASSPLLAGGYTGELFF. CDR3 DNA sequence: TGTGCCAGCAGCCCCCTTTTGGCGGGGGGCTACACCGGGGAGCTGTTTTTT.

The CDR3 protein is CASSLGSGAPDTQYF. The CDR3 bases are TGCGCCAGCAGCTTGGGTAGCGGGGCGCCAGATACGCAGTATTTT. V and J are TRBV5-1 and TRBJ2-3; 8 positions agree with TRBD2. The junction had 4 bases not matched to a gene; V was cut back by 0 bases and J by 4 bases. The CDR3 runs to 15 residues. Germline lookup yields CDR1 SGHRS and CDR2 YFSETQ.